This T cell receptor (beta chain) was recovered during a study of T cell repertoires in cytomegalovirus infection. In TCRdb, the reads were re-called with MiXCR into one record per CDR3 protein. The table shows 400,000 or so distinct CDR3 sequences, with about a sixth occurring only once. CDR1 and CDR2 (germline): SGHTA, FQGNSA. V lost 0 bases and J lost 10, with 9 bases in between. The CDR3 is 12 amino acids. This clonotype was found many times. Input material: PBMCs. The TCR originated in a human donor in good health (CMV status not recorded). Some clones in this sample may be carry-over from other donors' samples. The chain uses TRBV7-2 and TRBJ1-1, with D unresolved. CDR3 amino acids: CASSLAHGVAFF. The CDR3 DNA is TGTGCCAGCAGCTTAGCCCACGGAGTAGCTTTCTTT. The full variable domain, in which reference TRBV7-2 and TRBJ1-1 provide the parts outside the CDR3, is GAGVSQSPSNKVTEKGKDVELRCDPISGHTALYWYRQSLGQGLEFLIYFQGNSAPDKSGLPSDRFSAERTGGSVSTLTIQRTQQEDSAVYLCASSLAHGVAFFGQGTRLTVV.